These T cell receptor beta chains were read from a single sample in a study of blood T cell repertoires in COVID-19. Assay: immunoSEQ multiplex PCR; the TCRdb copy retains only in-frame clones and omits some. The sample carries nearly 400,000 clones, roughly 90% recorded once. Sequences were obtained from PBMCs or T cells enriched from blood (not recorded which). These receptors were taken from a woman aged 25 to 39 who had recovered from COVID-19. Both conserved end residues are part of each CDR3. Fields, in order: J gene, clone size, D gene, V gene, CDR3 protein, CDR3 DNA. D genes are given only for firm matches. Not all rows give a size; the values are once, few, many and, for expanded clones, a class.

>TRBJ1-1|.|TRBD1|TRBV6-2/TRBV6-3
CASSSRPGTGLKTEAFF
TGTGCCAGCAGTTCCCGTCCCGGGACAGGTTTGAAAACTGAAGCTTTCTTT
>TRBJ1-4|.|.|TRBV5-1
CASSLEAGQEKLFF
TGCGCCAGCAGCTTGGAGGCGGGGCAGGAAAAACTGTTTTTT
>TRBJ2-1|.|TRBD2|TRBV29-1
CSVWAGGPSNEQFF
TGCAGCGTTTGGGCGGGAGGGCCTTCAAATGAGCAGTTCTTC
>TRBJ2-2|.|TRBD1|TRBV7-6
CASRRLGTGVAANTGELFF
TGTGCCAGCAGGCGACTCGGGACAGGTGTCGCCGCGAACACCGGGGAGCTGTTTTTT
>TRBJ2-7|.|.|TRBV5-1
CASSAFTGYEQYF
TGCGCCAGCAGCGCCTTTACAGGCTACGAGCAGTACTTC
>TRBJ2-7|few|TRBD2|TRBV5-1
CASSRGLAGYEQYF
TGCGCCAGCAGCCGGGGACTAGCGGGGTACGAGCAGTACTTC
>TRBJ1-4|.|.|TRBV28
CASSSLHRLGEKLFF
TGTGCCAGCAGTTCCCTCCACAGGCTAGGTGAAAAACTGTTTTTT
>TRBJ2-3|.|.|TRBV5-1
CASSLGHREVSADTQYF
TGCGCCAGCAGCTTGGGCCACAGGGAAGTTTCCGCAGATACGCAGTATTTT
>TRBJ1-5|.|.|TRBV7-8
CASGLGSSNQPQHF
TGTGCCAGCGGACTGGGGAGCAGCAATCAGCCCCAGCATTTT
>TRBJ2-5|.|TRBD2|TRBV7-3
CASSRTGTSGGVWYF
TGTGCCAGCAGCAGAACCGGGACTAGCGGGGGTGTATGGTACTTC
>TRBJ1-1|.|.|TRBV10-3
CASGGTMDTEAFF
TGTGCCTCCGGCGGGACGATGGACACTGAAGCTTTCTTT
>TRBJ2-1|.|TRBD2|TRBV7-2
CASSSSGGSYNEQFF
TGTGCCAGCAGCTCATCGGGAGGTTCCTACAATGAGCAGTTCTTC
>TRBJ2-1|.|TRBD2|TRBV10-3
CAISLGTSSNEQFF
TGTGCCATCAGCCTCGGGACTAGTTCCAATGAGCAGTTCTTC
>TRBJ1-2|.|TRBD1|TRBV2
CASKPGQNYGYTF
TGTGCCAGCAAACCGGGACAGAACTATGGCTACACCTTC
>TRBJ2-1|.|.|TRBV27
CASRQGRHNEQFF
TGTGCCAGCAGACAGGGTCGCCACAATGAGCAGTTCTTC
>TRBJ1-2|once|TRBD1|TRBV2
CASRTGHYGYTF
TGTGCCAGCAGGACAGGGCACTATGGCTACACCTTC
>TRBJ2-7|.|.|TRBV28
CASSPGGPPYEQYF
TGTGCCAGCAGCCCCGGCGGCCCCCCCTACGAGCAGTACTTC
>TRBJ2-7|.|TRBD1|TRBV30
CAWSQTGNEQYF
TGTGCCTGGAGTCAGACAGGGAACGAGCAGTACTTC
>TRBJ2-7|.|TRBD1|TRBV7-2
CASSPRTGRGSGYEQYF
TGTGCCAGCAGCCCGAGGACAGGGCGTGGGTCTGGCTACGAGCAGTACTTC
>TRBJ2-7|.|.|TRBV7-7
CASSLAGPPYEQYF
TGTGCTAGCAGCTTAGCTGGGCCCCCCTACGAGCAGTACTTC
>TRBJ1-4|.|.|TRBV24-1
CATSDQYPGHPNEKLFF
TGTGCCACCAGTGACCAGTACCCGGGACATCCTAATGAAAAACTGTTTTTT
>TRBJ1-2|few|.|TRBV5-4
CASRITGTNYGYTF
TGTGCCAGCAGAATAACAGGGACAAACTATGGCTACACCTTC
>TRBJ2-5|few|.|TRBV28
CASTRSQGPRETQYF
TGTGCCAGCACCCGGTCGCAGGGGCCCCGGGAGACCCAGTACTTC
>TRBJ1-3|.|.|TRBV30
CAWMKTGGDSSGNTIYF
TGTGCCTGGATGAAAACGGGGGGCGATTCCTCTGGAAACACCATATATTTT
>TRBJ2-5|.|TRBD2|TRBV7-2
CASDSGGVTQYF
TGTGCCAGCGATAGCGGGGGGGTGACCCAGTACTTC
>TRBJ1-2|.|TRBD1|TRBV9
CASSGGQGGYYGYTF
TGTGCCAGCAGCGGAGGACAGGGTGGCTACTATGGCTACACCTTC
>TRBJ2-3|.|.|TRBV5-1
CASSFGDLQTTDTQYF
TGCGCCAGCAGCTTCGGGGACTTGCAGACTACAGATACGCAGTATTTT
>TRBJ2-2|few|TRBD2|TRBV3-1/TRBV3-2
CASGRTSGRKTGELFF
TGTGCCAGCGGGAGGACTAGCGGGAGGAAGACCGGGGAGCTGTTTTTT
>TRBJ2-1|.|TRBD2|TRBV5-1
CASSLVGGSRNEQFF
TGCGCCAGCAGCTTGGTGGGAGGGTCCCGCAATGAGCAGTTCTTC
>TRBJ2-1|few|.|TRBV6-5
CASTMTRGGNEQFF
TGTGCCAGCACCATGACTAGGGGGGGCAATGAGCAGTTCTTC
>TRBJ1-2|.|.|TRBV12-3/TRBV12-4
CASTVQEVYGYTF
TGTGCCAGCACCGTCCAGGAGGTCTATGGCTACACCTTC
>TRBJ2-7|.|TRBD1|TRBV27
CASSSGTDYEQYF
TGTGCCAGCAGTTCAGGGACAGACTACGAGCAGTACTTC
>TRBJ1-2|few|TRBD1|TRBV10-3
CAISDRGAGRGYTF
TGTGCCATCAGTGACAGGGGGGCCGGGCGCGGCTACACCTTC
>TRBJ1-1|.|.|TRBV7-3
CASSLQGGKNTEAFF
TGTGCCAGCAGCTTACAGGGTGGGAAGAACACTGAAGCTTTCTTT
>TRBJ2-1|.|TRBD2|TRBV18
CASSRILAGDKNEQFF
TGTGCCAGCTCACGGATACTAGCGGGAGATAAGAATGAGCAGTTCTTC
>TRBJ2-3|.|.|TRBV4-3
CASSVIDAVADTQYF
TGCGCCAGCAGCGTTATTGATGCAGTTGCAGATACGCAGTATTTT
>TRBJ2-7|once|TRBD2|TRBV2
CASMESGAGGLYEQYF
TGTGCCAGCATGGAGTCTGGGGCGGGAGGGTTATACGAGCAGTACTTC
>TRBJ1-5|.|.|TRBV19
CASSTGRSNQPQHF
TGTGCCAGTAGCACAGGGCGTAGCAATCAGCCCCAGCATTTT
>TRBJ2-7|.|.|TRBV27
CASSIRQGTSEQYF
TGTGCCAGCTCCATCCGGCAGGGGACCAGCGAGCAGTACTTC
>TRBJ1-5|.|.|TRBV7-2
CASSRVPSVDNQPQHF
TGTGCCAGCAGCCGGGTGCCGTCGGTAGACAATCAGCCCCAGCATTTT
>TRBJ2-2|.|TRBD2|TRBV19
CASSTYSGSIVTGELFF
TGTGCCAGTAGCACTTATAGCGGGAGTATAGTTACCGGGGAGCTGTTTTTT
>TRBJ1-2|.|.|TRBV12-3/TRBV12-4
CASRGGSNYGYTF
TGTGCCAGCAGGGGAGGGAGCAACTATGGCTACACCTTC
>TRBJ2-5|.|TRBD2|TRBV9
CASSFTSGGARETQYF
TGTGCCAGCAGCTTTACTAGCGGGGGGGCCAGAGAGACCCAGTACTTC
>TRBJ2-1|.|.|TRBV20-1
CSARDSYEQFF
TGCAGTGCTAGGGACTCCTATGAGCAGTTCTTC
>TRBJ2-7|.|TRBD1|TRBV6-5
CASRRTGSYEQYF
TGTGCCAGCAGGAGGACAGGGAGCTACGAGCAGTACTTC
>TRBJ2-2|.|TRBD2|TRBV9
CASSARLAGTGELFF
TGTGCCAGCAGCGCTAGACTAGCGGGCACCGGGGAGCTGTTTTTT
>TRBJ1-3|.|.|TRBV6-5
CASRYTSSGNTIYF
TGTGCCAGCAGATATACTAGCTCTGGAAACACCATATATTTT
>TRBJ1-3|.|TRBD1|TRBV27
CASSPDRPLSGNTIYF
TGTGCCAGCAGTCCGGACAGGCCCCTCTCTGGAAACACCATATATTTT
>TRBJ1-3|few|.|TRBV5-4
CATHGGGNTIYF
TGTGCCACCCACGGGGGGGGAAACACCATATATTTT
>TRBJ1-4|once|TRBD1|TRBV6-5
CASSPGTGAEKLFF
TGTGCCAGCAGTCCCGGGACAGGGGCTGAAAAACTGTTTTTT